This note documents a single TCR beta chain sequence. Through a sample-barcoded 5' primer and a J-beta primer mix, a second PCR was run for roughly 6 to 12 cycles. MiXCR, run by TCRdb on the 5' RACE reads, gives a single entry per CDR3 protein. The sample gives some 550,000 distinct CDR3 sequences, 40% to 50% of which show up once; 20% to 25% is in the top ten. CDR1 GTSNPN and CDR2 SVGIG come from the germline V gene (reference sequence). The CDR3 runs 14 residues. The V end lost 2 bases, the J end lost 2 bases, and 11 bases lay between the germline ends. The source of the sample is a study of blood T cells in healthy people across ages. Turning to the study itself: About one barcoded beta molecule per two T cells was captured by template switching.

Sequencing input: blood. This TCR came from an elderly man in good health. The chain has TRBV30 and TRBJ2-3; a weak D match, TRBD1 (6 bases). CDR3 nucleotide sequence: TGTGCCTGGAGTTCCGGGACAACCACAGATACGCAGTATTTT. It codes for CAWSSGTTTDTQYF.